The T cell receptor beta chain described here comes from a study of blood T cell repertoires in COVID-19. Study details: Whether acute or convalescent, the COVID-19 samples came from the United States, Italy and Spain.

Profiling relied on immunoSEQ multiplex PCR, and the TCRdb table lists in-frame clones only, not all of them. The sample comprises 250,000 or so clones, roughly 84% of which are singletons, and around 3.6% rests with the top ten. Categorization into cohorts depended on clinical history that participants reported. The TCR originated in a man in his fifties who had recovered from COVID-19. The sample taken for sequencing was PBMCs or T cells enriched from blood (not recorded which).

In DNA, the CDR3 is TGTGCCAGCAGCTTGCGTTGGACAGAAGAGACCCAGTACTTC. Protein: CASSLRWTEETQYF. V is TRBV5-5 and J is TRBJ2-5, with D possibly TRBD1 on 6 matching bases. Germline V gene data show CDR1 as SGHKS and CDR2 as YYEKEE (reference sequence). V dropped 1 base and J dropped 3 bases, with 10 bases sitting between them. CDR3 length: 14 amino acids.